The TCR beta chain under discussion was sequenced for a study of long-term antiretroviral therapy in people with HIV. At the level of the study: The 2015 immediate-ART recommendation came about a decade after the earliest samples.

An immunoSEQ assay, version v3.0, was performed at survey level. Assay: immunoSEQ multiplex PCR; the TCRdb copy retains only in-frame clones and omits some. The table includes about 35,000 clones, roughly 82% detected once. General observations from the study: After ART, diversity increased yet remained lower than transplant donor controls. Relative to control repertoires, HIV repertoires exhibited narrower CDR3 length ranges. Whichever time point was examined, clones expanded before ART dominated the repertoire.

Comments on this clone: What it recognizes is unknown.

The CDR3 length is 15 residues. Germline loops: CDR1 LNHDA, CDR2 SQIVND (reference sequence). V lost 1 base, J lost 3 bases, and 5 bases stayed unmatched. The sequenced sample was unsorted PBMCs, obtained 0.3 years after starting antiretroviral therapy. This clonotype originated in a young man with HIV. V is TRBV19 and J is TRBJ2-7; TRBD1 matches 8 bases. The CDR3 region has the DNA TGTGCCAGTAGTATAGTTCGGACAGGGAGCTACGAGCAGTACTTC. The encoded protein is CASSIVRTGSYEQYF.